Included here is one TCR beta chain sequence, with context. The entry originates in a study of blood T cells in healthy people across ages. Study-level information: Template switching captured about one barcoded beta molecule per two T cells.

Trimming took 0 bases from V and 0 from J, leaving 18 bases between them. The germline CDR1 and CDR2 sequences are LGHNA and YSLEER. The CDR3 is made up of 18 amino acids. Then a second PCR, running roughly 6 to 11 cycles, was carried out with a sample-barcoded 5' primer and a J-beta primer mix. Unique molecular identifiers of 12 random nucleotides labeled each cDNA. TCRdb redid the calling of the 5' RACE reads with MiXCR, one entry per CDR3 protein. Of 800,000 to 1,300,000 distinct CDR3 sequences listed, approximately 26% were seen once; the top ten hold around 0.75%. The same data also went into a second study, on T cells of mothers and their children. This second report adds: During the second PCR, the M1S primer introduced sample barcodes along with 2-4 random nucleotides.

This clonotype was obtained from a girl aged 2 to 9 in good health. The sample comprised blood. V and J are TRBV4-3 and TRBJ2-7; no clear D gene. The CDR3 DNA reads TGCGCCAGCAGCCAAGATTATGGAGACACTCTCTTCTCCTACGAGCAGTACTTC. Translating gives CASSQDYGDTLFSYEQYF.